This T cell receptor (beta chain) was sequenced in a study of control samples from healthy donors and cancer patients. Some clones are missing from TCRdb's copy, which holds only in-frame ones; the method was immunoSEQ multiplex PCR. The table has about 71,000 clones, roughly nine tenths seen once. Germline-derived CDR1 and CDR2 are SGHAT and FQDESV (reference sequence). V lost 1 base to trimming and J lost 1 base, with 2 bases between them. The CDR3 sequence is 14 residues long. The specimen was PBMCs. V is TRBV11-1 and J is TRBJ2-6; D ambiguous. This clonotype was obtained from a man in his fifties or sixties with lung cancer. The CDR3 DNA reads TGTGCCAGCAGCTTAGAATCTGGGGCCAACGTCCTGACTTTC. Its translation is CASSLESGANVLTF. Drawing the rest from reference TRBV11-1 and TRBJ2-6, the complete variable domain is EAEVAQSPRYKITEKSQAVAFWCDPISGHATLYWYRQILGQGPELLVQFQDESVVDDSQLPKDRFSAERLKGVDSTLKIQPAELGDSAMYLCASSLESGANVLTFGAGSRLTVL.